The 5 T cell receptor beta chains in this list originate from one sample, sequenced in a study of blood T cell repertoires in COVID-19. Data came from immunoSEQ multiplex PCR; TCRdb stores just in-frame clones and leaves some out. The table records some 140,000 clones, more than 75% of them present only once. The specimen sequenced was peripheral blood. The receptor set was obtained from a man aged 60 to 69 who had recovered from COVID-19.

This clone was picked up a small number of times. For the CDR3, the DNA is TGTGCCAGCAGCCGAGAAAAGGGGAGTGGGGAGGTGGAGACCCAGTACTTC. This sequence encodes CASSREKGSGEVETQYF. This chain links TRBV7-9 with TRBJ2-5, with D perhaps TRBD2 (6 bases). Germline V gene sequence: CDR1 SEHNR, CDR2 FQNEAQ (reference sequence). The ends were cut back, 5 bases at V and 5 bases at J, with 24 bases in the middle. The CDR3 consists of 17 residues.

The rearrangement links TRBV6-2 or TRBV6-3 to TRBJ1-1, with D unclear. The CDR3 loop spans 14 amino acids. The germline V gene has CDR1 MNHEY and CDR2 SVGEGT. The V end lost 0 bases, the J end lost 5 bases, and 10 bases lay between the germline ends. In DNA, the CDR3 is TGTGCCAGCAGTTACTCGACCGGGGTGACTGAAGCTTTCTTT. Translation gives CASSYSTGVTEAFF.

V and J are TRBV29-1 and TRBJ2-7, with 9 bases matching TRBD1. CDR1 is SQVTM and CDR2 is ANQGSEA in the germline V gene. The length of the CDR3 is 12 residues. With V trimmed by 3 bases and J by 3 bases, 0 bases remained unmatched. The CDR3 DNA reads TGCAGCGTTGAGGGACAGGGCTACGAGCAGTACTTC. Translating gives CSVEGQGYEQYF.

The V and J genes are TRBV9 and TRBJ2-1; 8 nucleotides line up with TRBD2. V lost 4 bases to trimming and J lost 1 base; unmatched junction nucleotides: 1. The CDR3 covers 14 residues. Germline assignment: CDR1 SGDLS and CDR2 YYNGEE. For the CDR3, the DNA is TGTGCCAGCAGCCGCGGGGGGTCCTACAATGAGCAGTTCTTC. Amino acids: CASSRGGSYNEQFF.

The V call is TRBV28, the J call TRBJ2-2; the match to TRBD2 covers 10 bases. In germline, CDR1 is MDHEN, CDR2 SYDVKM. With 2 bases clipped from V and 0 bases from J, the junction kept 0 bases outside the gene matches. The CDR3 sequence is 16 residues long. In DNA form, the CDR3 reads TGTGCCAGCAGTTTAGGACTAGCGGCGAACACCGGGGAGCTGTTTTTT. Its translation: CASSLGLAANTGELFF.